The present T cell receptor beta chain was sequenced within a study of T cells in Graves' hyperthyroidism and ophthalmopathy. In the study overall: Peripheral blood was taken when the disease was first diagnosed, before any treatment began. General observations from the study: Within blood appeared most thyroid clonotypes that had expanded above 0.001.

Roughly 9.1 ml of fresh peripheral blood supplied the PBMCs. Germline V CDR1 and CDR2: SGHTA, FQGNSA. Trimming stripped 5 bases from V and 3 bases from J, with 12 bases between. The CDR3 spans 14 residues. This clonotype was counted many times. Its specificity is not known. The source material, RNA transcripts, was used to amplify TCR beta CDR3 regions. An initial round of RT-PCR targeting the TCR CDR3 relied on the HTBI primer set. TCRdb processed the multiplex PCR reads anew with MiXCR; each CDR3 protein has one entry. Of around 35,000 distinct CDR3 sequences in the sample, around 53% were seen once. This sequence joins TRBV7-2 and TRBJ2-3; possibly TRBD2 for D (7 bases). The clonotype comes from a woman in her thirties or forties with Graves' ophthalmopathy. The sequencing input was blood. The CDR3 loop reads CASSPGGPTDTQYF. CDR3 nucleotide sequence: TGTGCCAGCAGCCCCGGGGGGCCGACAGATACGCAGTATTTT. Together with reference TRBV7-2 and TRBJ2-3, the CDR3 gives the full variable domain: GAGVSQSPSNKVTEKGKDVELRCDPISGHTALYWYRQSLGQGLEFLIYFQGNSAPDKSGLPSDRFSAERTGGSVSTLTIQRTQQEDSAVYLCASSPGGPTDTQYFGPGTRLTVL.